Each of the 31 T cell receptor beta chains below was sequenced from the same sample in a study of CD8 T cells in Susac syndrome. Random hexamers were used to reverse transcribe an amount of roughly 0.5 to 1 ug RNA. MiXCR, run by TCRdb on the immunoSEQ multiplex PCR reads, gives a single entry per CDR3 protein. This sample yields 100,000 to 150,000 distinct CDR3 sequences, of which 90% to 95% are seen a single time; over 0.2% belongs to the top ten. The sample comprised CD8+ T cells from PBMCs. These receptors were obtained from a human donor with Susac syndrome.

The chain's CDR3 is CASSQDLGLGTEAFF. In nucleotides, the CDR3 is TGTGCCAGCAGCCAAGATCTAGGGTTAGGCACTGAAGCTTTCTTT. The chain recombines TRBV4-2 with TRBJ1-1; D gene uncertain. This CDR3 contains 15 residues. Trimming removed 0 bases from V and 4 bases from J, with 12 bases in between. Germline V lookup: CDR1 LGHNA, CDR2 YNFKEQ.

The sample holds one count of this clonotype. The genes are TRBV30 and TRBJ2-7; no clear D gene. Germline V gives CDR1 GTSNPN, CDR2 SVGIG (reference sequence). Trimming stripped 4 bases from V and 3 bases from J, with 7 bases between. The CDR3 runs to 11 residues. In DNA form, the CDR3 reads TGTGCCTGGAAAGAGAGCTACGAGCAGTACTTC. Translating gives CAWKESYEQYF.

The DNA of the CDR3 is TGTGCCAGCAGCGCCGACTGGGGACCTTTCGGTGCTGAAGCTTTCTTT. Its translation: CASSADWGPFGAEAFF. The chain links TRBV13 to TRBJ1-1, with TRBD1 as a possible D gene (5 bases). Germline V CDR1 and CDR2: PRHDT, FYEKMQ (reference sequence). Trimming left V 5 bases short and J 6 bases short, with 22 bases between. The CDR3 has 16 residues.

The V gene is TRBV4-1, the J gene TRBJ2-3, with D uncertain. Trimming took 1 base from V and 0 from J, leaving 5 bases between them. The germline gives CDR1 MGHRA, CDR2 YSYEKL. There are 14 residues in the CDR3. The CDR3 bases are TGCGCCAGCAGCCAAGTTAGGAGCACAGATACGCAGTATTTT. This translates into CASSQVRSTDTQYF.

This chain joins TRBV6-1 and TRBJ1-4; D unclear. The CDR3 consists of 13 residues. The V and J ends lost 6 bases and 6 bases respectively, with 11 bases between them. The germline gives CDR1 MNHNS, CDR2 SASEGT. CDR3 nucleotide sequence: TGTGCCAGCAGCCAACTGGGTGATGAAAAACTGTTTTTT. Translation gives CASSQLGDEKLFF.

This clonotype was found once. V is TRBV12-3 or TRBV12-4 and J is TRBJ1-1, with D unclear. The CDR3 totals 15 residues. V lost 1 base to trimming and J lost 3 bases, with 12 bases between them. Written as DNA, the CDR3 is TGTGCCAGCAGTTTAGAGGAGTACAGCCACACTGAAGCTTTCTTT. Amino acid sequence: CASSLEEYSHTEAFF.

The chain couples TRBV29-1 to TRBJ2-7; a possible D gene is TRBD1 (5 bases). Germline-derived CDR1 and CDR2 are SQVTM and ANQGSEA. The V end lost 2 bases, the J end lost 3 bases, and 8 bases lay between the germline ends. This CDR3 is built from 12 residues. The DNA of the CDR3 is TGCAGCGTTGAATCGCAGGGCTACGAGCAGTACTTC. Amino acid sequence: CSVESQGYEQYF.

The V call is TRBV12-3 or TRBV12-4, the J call TRBJ1-2; D may be TRBD1 (5 bases). The CDR3 has 14 amino acids. V gave up 5 bases and J gave up 3 bases, with 13 bases separating them. The CDR3 spells CASSMTATYYGYTF. The DNA for the CDR3 is TGTGCCAGCAGTATGACAGCAACGTACTATGGCTACACCTTC.

The J gene is TRBJ1-2, the V gene TRBV11-2; D gene uncertain. The CDR3 extends over 13 amino acids. Trimming took off 4 bases at V and 4 bases at J, with 10 bases between the two ends. Germline CDR1 reads SGHAT; CDR2 reads FQNNGV. The CDR3 loop is CASSSPGLYGYTF. Written as DNA, the CDR3 is TGTGCCAGCAGCTCCCCGGGCCTCTATGGCTACACCTTC.

The V gene is TRBV12-5, the J gene TRBJ1-1; TRBD1 might be the D (5 bases). The germline gives CDR1 LGHNT, CDR2 FRNRAP. This CDR3 has 12 amino acids. The V and J ends lost 4 bases and 5 bases respectively, with 8 bases between them. The CDR3 loop reads CASGSQGTEAFF. The CDR3 nucleotides are TGTGCTAGTGGTTCCCAGGGTACTGAAGCTTTCTTT. Drawing the rest from reference TRBV12-5 and TRBJ1-1, the complete variable domain is DARVTQTPRHKVTEMGQEVTMRCQPILGHNTVFWYRQTMMQGLELLAYFRNRAPLDDSGMPKDRFSAEMPDATLATLKIQPSEPRDSAVYFCASGSQGTEAFFGQGTRLTVV.

The V call is TRBV30, the J call TRBJ2-4, with D perhaps TRBD2 (5 bases). CDR1 is GTSNPN and CDR2 is SVGIG in the germline V gene (reference sequence). The germline V and J ends were trimmed by 2 bases and 8 bases, with 10 bases remaining between them. This CDR3 comprises 12 residues. This chain's CDR3 is CAWSLEEDIQYF. In nucleotides, the CDR3 is TGTGCCTGGAGTCTAGAGGAGGACATTCAGTACTTC. Combining the CDR3 with reference TRBV30 and TRBJ2-4 gives the whole variable domain SQTIHQWPATLVQPVGSPLSLECTVEGTSNPNLYWYRQAAGRGLQLLFYSVGIGQISSEVPQNLSASRPQDRQFILSSKKLLLSDSGFYLCAWSLEEDIQYFGAGTRLSVL.

The J gene is TRBJ1-2, the V gene TRBV12-3 or TRBV12-4; 8 nucleotides match TRBD1. The CDR3 has 17 amino acids. With V trimmed by 6 bases and J by 3 bases, 15 bases remained unmatched. Written as DNA, the CDR3 is TGTGCCAGCAGCCTACCCCCCGATTTGACAGGGGACTATGGCTACACCTTC. This gives the protein CASSLPPDLTGDYGYTF.

The rearrangement links TRBV10-3 to TRBJ1-1; a possible D gene is TRBD1 (6 bases). Germline V gene data show CDR1 as ENHRY and CDR2 as SYGVKD. Between the trimmed V and J ends, which lost 4 bases and 0 bases, there was a span of 12 bases. This CDR3 contains 15 residues. The CDR3 DNA sequence: TGTGCCATCAGTGTTTACAGGGATATGAACACTGAAGCTTTCTTT. This gives the protein CAISVYRDMNTEAFF.

The chain couples TRBV6-5 to TRBJ2-7; 10 bases map to TRBD2. V dropped 0 bases and J dropped 5; count of bases not matched to a gene: 4. Germline-derived CDR1 and CDR2 are MNHEY and SVGAGI. CDR3 size: 15 residues. The CDR3 here is CASSYSLAGTDEQYF. The CDR3 DNA reads as TGTGCCAGCAGTTACTCACTAGCGGGAACCGACGAGCAGTACTTC.

This rearrangement joins TRBV6-4 to TRBJ2-1; D not resolved. The V gene lost 3 bases and the J gene lost 7 bases, with 16 bases spanning the gap. The germline CDR1 and CDR2 sequences are MRHNA and SNTAGT. CDR3 length: 15 amino acids. The CDR3 region is CASSDSPGLLNEQFF. In nucleotides, the CDR3 is TGTGCCAGCAGTGATTCGCCGGGCCTCTTAAATGAGCAGTTCTTC.

The chain uses TRBV27 and TRBJ2-1, with D perhaps TRBD1 (6 bases). The ends were cut back, 6 bases at V and 5 bases at J, with 17 bases in the middle. There are 15 residues in the CDR3. Germline V lookup: CDR1 MNHEY, CDR2 SMNVEV (reference sequence). CDR3 protein: CASSRDGPGDNEQFF. The CDR3 region has the DNA TGTGCCAGCAGCCGAGACGGTCCAGGGGACAATGAGCAGTTCTTC.

The chain has TRBV20-1 and TRBJ2-5; D possibly corresponds to TRBD1 (6 bases). From germline, CDR1 is DFQATT and CDR2 SNEGSKA (reference sequence). CDR3 size: 14 residues. Trimming removed 6 bases from V and 4 bases from J, with 18 bases in between. Here the CDR3 DNA reads TGCAGTGCCAAGACAGGTTCTATCGGAGAGACCCAGTACTTC. Encoded protein: CSAKTGSIGETQYF.

The V call is TRBV20-1, the J call TRBJ1-2, with D perhaps matching TRBD1 (5 bases). V was clipped by 6 bases and J by 3 bases, with 29 bases between them. Germline loops: CDR1 DFQATT, CDR2 SNEGSKA (reference sequence). The length of the CDR3 is 18 residues. CDR3 in DNA: TGCAGTGCGCTATTTCCTAATTTACAGGAGCAGAGTGACTATGGCTACACCTTC. Protein sequence: CSALFPNLQEQSDYGYTF.

The rearrangement links TRBV6-5 to TRBJ1-2, with 8 nucleotides matching TRBD1. Germline CDR1 is MNHEY and CDR2 is SVGAGI. The CDR3 spans 12 residues. The junction had 4 bases not matched to a gene; V was cut back by 5 bases and J by 8 bases. The CDR3 nucleotides read TGTGCCAGCAGTACATCAGGGGGCGGCTACACCTTC. Its protein is CASSTSGGGYTF.

V and J are TRBV30 and TRBJ2-3; D is ambiguous. The V end lost 0 bases, the J end lost 6 bases, and 13 bases lay between the germline ends. Germline V gene data show CDR1 as GTSNPN and CDR2 as SVGIG (reference sequence). The CDR3 sequence is 14 residues long. CDR3 nucleotide sequence: TGTGCCTGGAGTGTAACCCCGACTGGCGATACGCAGTATTTT. This gives the protein CAWSVTPTGDTQYF.

This clonotype has a single count. The rearrangement joins TRBV29-1 to TRBJ1-3, with D possibly matching TRBD1 (6 bases). Germline values: CDR1 SQVTM, CDR2 ANQGSEA. The CDR3 extends over 14 amino acids. The ends were cut back, 4 bases at V and 0 bases at J, with 10 bases in the middle. CDR3 coding DNA: TGCAGCGTTGCAGACAGGTCCTCTGGAAACACCATATATTTT. As protein: CSVADRSSGNTIYF.

The chain links TRBV27 to TRBJ1-4; D not resolved. Germline V gene sequence: CDR1 MNHEY, CDR2 SMNVEV (reference sequence). V dropped 4 bases and J dropped 0 bases, with 12 bases sitting between them. The CDR3 has 16 amino acids. The CDR3 loop is CASSCPSQPTNEKLFF. As DNA, the CDR3 is TGTGCCAGCAGTTGCCCCTCCCAACCAACTAATGAAAAACTGTTTTTT.

V and J are TRBV4-1 and TRBJ2-7; TRBD1 agrees at 8 bases. This CDR3 has 13 residues. Germline V gene sequence: CDR1 MGHRA, CDR2 YSYEKL. V gave up 2 bases and J gave up 3 bases; unmatched junction bases: 0. The CDR3: CASSQTGGYEQYF. In DNA form, the CDR3 reads TGCGCCAGCAGCCAAACAGGGGGCTACGAGCAGTACTTC.

The table lists this clonotype with a few counts. V is TRBV27 and J is TRBJ2-7; D may match TRBD1 or TRBD2 (5 bases each). The CDR3 has 12 amino acids. Germline V gene data show CDR1 as MNHEY and CDR2 as SMNVEV (reference sequence). V lost 3 bases and J lost 3, with 6 bases in between. Here the CDR3 reads CASSLRGYEQYF. Written as DNA, the CDR3 is TGTGCCAGCAGTTTGAGGGGCTACGAGCAGTACTTC.

The chain carries TRBV9 and TRBJ2-7; 8 bases fit TRBD1. Germline values: CDR1 SGDLS, CDR2 YYNGEE. With V trimmed by 0 bases and J by 3 bases, 2 bases remained unmatched. The CDR3 has 14 residues. The CDR3 spells CASSVEDRDYEQYF. The CDR3 DNA follows: TGTGCCAGCAGCGTAGAGGACAGGGACTACGAGCAGTACTTC.

The chain links TRBV5-6 to TRBJ1-1, with 10 bases matching TRBD1. The CDR3 runs to 17 residues. Germline V gene lookup returns CDR1 SGHDT and CDR2 YYEEEE. J gave up 2 bases and V 4 bases, and 11 bases lay outside the gene matches. In DNA form, the CDR3 reads TGTGCCAGCAGCGACCGTGGGGACAGGGGACTCAACACTGAAGCTTTCTTT. Protein: CASSDRGDRGLNTEAFF.

The chain carries TRBV19 and TRBJ2-7; D is perhaps TRBD1 (6 bases). Looked up from germline, CDR1 is LNHDA and CDR2 is SQIVND (reference sequence). V lost 0 bases, J lost 0 bases, and 18 bases lay in between. The CDR3 contains 18 residues. In DNA, the CDR3 is TGTGCCAGTAGTATAGATCCCCTCCCCCAGGGGAGCTCCTACGAGCAGTACTTC. Translating it yields CASSIDPLPQGSSYEQYF.

This chain uses TRBV9 with TRBJ2-1, with 12 bases aligning to TRBD2. Germline V lookup: CDR1 SGDLS, CDR2 YYNGEE. CDR3 length: 16 residues. Germline trimming cut 0 bases from V and 2 bases from J; bases unmatched to any gene: 0. The DNA for the CDR3 is TGTGCCAGCAGCGTAGGACTAGCGGGAGCCTACAATGAGCAGTTCTTC. Amino acids: CASSVGLAGAYNEQFF. Full variable domain (missing parts from reference TRBV9 and TRBJ2-1): DSGVTQTPKHLITATGQRVTLRCSPRSGDLSVYWYQQSLDQGLQFLIQYYNGEERAKGNILERFSAQQFPDLHSELNLSSLELGDSALYFCASSVGLAGAYNEQFFGPGTRLTVL.

This chain joins TRBV4-3 and TRBJ1-4; D might be TRBD1 (5 bases). Germline CDR1 is LGHNA and CDR2 is YSLEER. The V end was cut by 2 bases, the J end by 3 bases, with 13 bases between. The CDR3 is 16 amino acids. This CDR3 is CASSQLEGLANEKLFF. The CDR3 nucleotides are TGCGCCAGCAGCCAACTCGAGGGGTTGGCTAATGAAAAACTGTTTTTT.

The rearrangement joins TRBV27 to TRBJ2-7, with TRBD1 identical over 11 bases. The germline CDR1 and CDR2 sequences are MNHEY and SMNVEV (reference sequence). This CDR3 contains 14 residues. With V trimmed by 4 bases and J by 4 bases, 3 bases remained unmatched. The CDR3, as DNA: TGTGCCAGCAGTTCCGGGACAGGGGGTTACGAGCAGTACTTC. This gives the protein CASSSGTGGYEQYF.

This chain links TRBV30 with TRBJ2-1, with D perhaps matching TRBD2 (5 bases). There are 11 residues in the CDR3. Germline V gene sequence: CDR1 GTSNPN, CDR2 SVGIG (reference sequence). Trimming removed 5 bases from V and 8 bases from J, with 10 bases in between. CDR3 bases: TGTGCCTGGCGCGGGTATGATGAGCAGTTCTTC. Translating gives CAWRGYDEQFF.